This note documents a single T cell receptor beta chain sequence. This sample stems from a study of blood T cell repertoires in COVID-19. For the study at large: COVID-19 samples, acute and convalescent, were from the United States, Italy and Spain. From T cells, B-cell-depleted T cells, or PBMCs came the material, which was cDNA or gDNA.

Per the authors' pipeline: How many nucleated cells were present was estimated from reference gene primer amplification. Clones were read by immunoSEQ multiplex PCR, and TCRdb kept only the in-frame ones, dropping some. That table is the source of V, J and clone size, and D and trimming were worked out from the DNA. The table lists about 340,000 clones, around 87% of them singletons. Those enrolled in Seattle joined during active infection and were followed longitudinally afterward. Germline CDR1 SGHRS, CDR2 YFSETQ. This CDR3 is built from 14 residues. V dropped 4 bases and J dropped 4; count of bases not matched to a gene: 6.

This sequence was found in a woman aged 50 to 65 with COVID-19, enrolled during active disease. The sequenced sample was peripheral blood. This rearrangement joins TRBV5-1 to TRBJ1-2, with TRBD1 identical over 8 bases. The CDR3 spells CASSEQGGSYGYTF. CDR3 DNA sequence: TGCGCCAGCAGCGAACAGGGGGGGAGCTATGGCTACACCTTC. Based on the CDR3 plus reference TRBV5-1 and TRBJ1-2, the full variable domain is KAGVTQTPRYLIKTRGQQVTLSCSPISGHRSVSWYQQTPGQGLQFLFEYFSETQRNKGNFPGRFSGRQFSNSRSEMNVSTLELGDSALYLCASSEQGGSYGYTFGSGTRLTVV.